The 16 T cell receptor beta chains presented below share a single source sample, sequenced in a study of PD-1 blockade in classical Hodgkin lymphoma. Brentuximab vedotin exposure varied, and every patient relapsed after autologous stem cell transplantation. Generated by immunoSEQ multiplex PCR, the TCRdb table keeps only in-frame clones and is missing some. This sample has approximately 80,000 clones; about nine tenths occur once, and the top ten carry less than 25%. The source material was peripheral blood mononuclear cells (PBMCs), sampled at baseline. These receptor sequences come from a human donor with classical Hodgkin lymphoma.

The J gene is TRBJ2-5, the V gene TRBV30; no reliable D call. The DNA end is more similar to TRBJ2-7, so the J call may be wrong. There are 14 residues in the CDR3. Germline CDR1 and CDR2: GTSNPN and SVGIG (reference sequence). The CDR3 region is CAWSVLGSSYEQYF. In nucleotides, the CDR3 is TGTGCCTGGAGTGTTTTGGGGTCTTCCTACGAGCAGTACTTC.

The chain links TRBV2 to TRBJ2-1, with TRBD2 identical over 10 bases. Germline V gives CDR1 SNHLY, CDR2 FYNNEI. Unmatched junction bases numbered 15, after V lost 8 bases and J lost 8 bases. This CDR3 is built from 16 residues. The CDR3 protein is CASLLEGLASGDEQFF. In DNA form, the CDR3 reads TGTGCCAGCCTCCTAGAGGGACTAGCGTCTGGGGATGAGCAGTTCTTC.

J is TRBJ1-5 and V is TRBV2, with no clear D. This CDR3 has 15 residues. Germline V gives CDR1 SNHLY, CDR2 FYNNEI. Trimming removed 4 bases at V and 2 bases at J, with 12 bases between. This chain's CDR3 is CASSGRVGRNQPQHF. The CDR3 bases are TGTGCCAGCAGTGGGAGGGTAGGTCGCAATCAGCCCCAGCATTTT.

The rearrangement joins TRBV27 to TRBJ1-3; the D is unclear. This CDR3 is built from 15 residues. Germline V lookup: CDR1 MNHEY, CDR2 SMNVEV (reference sequence). Between the trimmed V and J ends, which lost 0 bases and 0 bases, there was a span of 6 bases. The CDR3 here is CASSLSGNSGNTIYF. The CDR3, as DNA: TGTGCCAGCAGTTTATCAGGCAACTCTGGAAACACCATATATTTT.

The chain recombines TRBV5-5 with TRBJ1-1, with D possibly TRBD1 on 5 matching bases. Deletions cut 2 bases from V and 10 bases from J, with 9 bases between. Germline CDR1 SGHKS, CDR2 YYEKEE (reference sequence). The CDR3 contains 11 residues. CDR3 nucleotide sequence: TGTGCCAGCAGCTTCGGGGGAGGAGCTTTCTTT. This encodes CASSFGGGAFF. The variable domain in full, with the rest retrieved from reference TRBV5-5 and TRBJ1-1, is DAGVTQSPTHLIKTRGQQVTLRCSPISGHKSVSWYQQVLGQGPQFIFQYYEKEERGRGNFPDRFSARQFPNYSSELNVNALLLGDSALYLCASSFGGGAFFGQGTRLTVV.

The chain links TRBV4-3 to TRBJ1-2; D possibly corresponds to TRBD1 (5 bases). Germline CDR1 LGHNA, CDR2 YSLEER. With 1 base removed from V and 6 bases from J, the gap between germline ends came to 9 bases. The CDR3 length is 13 residues. The CDR3 spells CASSQGRGDGYTF. CDR3 coding DNA: TGCGCCAGCAGCCAAGGAAGGGGCGATGGCTACACCTTC.

This clone occurred once. The V gene is TRBV25-1, the J gene TRBJ1-2; TRBD1 might be the D (5 bases). V lost 4 bases, J lost 7 bases, and 13 bases lay in between. The germline V gene encodes CDR1 MGHDK and CDR2 SYGVNS. This CDR3 is 13 amino acids long. Written as DNA, the CDR3 is TGTGCCAGCAGTGTCGGCAGGGTGAGTGGCTACACCTTC. This encodes CASSVGRVSGYTF.

V usage is TRBV28 and J usage is TRBJ1-2; 7 bases line up with TRBD1. Trimming took 10 bases from V and 3 from J; bases not matched to a gene: 5. CDR3 length equals 12 residues. Germline loops: CDR1 MDHEN, CDR2 SYDVKM. The CDR3 loop reads CATKGQYYGYTF. CDR3 nucleotides: TGTGCCACCAAGGGACAGTACTATGGCTACACCTTC.

This sequence joins TRBV27 and TRBJ2-1; D may be TRBD1 (6 bases). Germline CDR1 reads MNHEY; CDR2 reads SMNVEV (reference sequence). Trimming pared 1 base from V and 8 bases from J, leaving 12 bases between. CDR3 length equals 14 residues. CDR3 protein: CASSLFYRVDEQFF. The CDR3 DNA follows: TGTGCCAGCAGTTTATTTTACAGGGTGGATGAGCAGTTCTTC.

V gene TRBV2 combines with J gene TRBJ1-2, with 7 positions matching TRBD1. The CDR3 spans 14 residues. Unmatched junction bases numbered 8, after V lost 6 bases and J lost 4 bases. Germline V gives CDR1 SNHLY, CDR2 FYNNEI. The DNA for the CDR3 is TGTGCCAGCAGAGGTCGTCGGGACAGCTATGGCTACACCTTC. Translating it yields CASRGRRDSYGYTF.

This clone is a singleton in its sample. The chain employs TRBV19 and TRBJ1-4, with D possibly being TRBD1 (5 bases). CDR3 size: 14 residues. V lost 7 bases and J 10 bases, leaving 19 bases between the germline ends. Germline CDR1 and CDR2: LNHDA and SQIVND (reference sequence). The DNA for the CDR3 is TGTGCCAGTACCCCAAGGGGCCTCCAGGGAAAACTGTTTTTT. This translates into CASTPRGLQGKLFF. The full variable domain, completed using reference TRBV19 and TRBJ1-4, is DGGITQSPKYLFRKEGQNVTLSCEQNLNHDAMYWYRQDPGQGLRLIYYSQIVNDFQKGDIAEGYSVSREKKESFPLTVTSAQKNPTAFYLCASTPRGLQGKLFFGSGTQLSVL.

V and J are TRBV18 and TRBJ2-1, with 8 bases matching TRBD1. With 6 bases clipped from V and 2 bases from J, the junction kept 6 bases outside the gene matches. The CDR3 sequence is 15 residues long. CDR1 is KGHSH, CDR2 LQKENI, per germline. CDR3 sequence: CASSQGQGPYNEQFF. The CDR3 bases are TGTGCCAGCTCCCAAGGACAGGGCCCCTACAATGAGCAGTTCTTC.

The chain carries TRBV27 and TRBJ1-2; D is ambiguous. CDR3 length equals 13 residues. V lost 6 bases, J lost 1 base, and 9 bases lay in between. Germline V gives CDR1 MNHEY, CDR2 SMNVEV (reference sequence). CDR3 sequence (DNA): TGTGCCAGCAGGTCGTCTGTTAACTATGGCTACACCTTC. It yields the protein CASRSSVNYGYTF.

The chain has TRBV5-1 and TRBJ2-1, with D unclear. This CDR3 spans 12 amino acids. V lost 0 bases and J lost 8, with 6 bases in between. Germline V gene sequence: CDR1 SGHRS, CDR2 YFSETQ. The CDR3 nucleotides read TGCGCCAGCAGCTTGGGAAGTGATGAGCAGTTCTTC. Translating gives CASSLGSDEQFF.

The V call is TRBV5-5, the J call TRBJ2-2; 11 bases are a match to TRBD2. Trimming took 2 bases from V and 3 from J; bases not matched to a gene: 9. The CDR3 covers 18 residues. Germline loops: CDR1 SGHKS, CDR2 YYEKEE (reference sequence). This CDR3 is CASSFWLAGGLDTGELFF. The CDR3 nucleotides are TGTGCCAGCAGCTTCTGGCTAGCGGGAGGTCTTGACACCGGGGAGCTGTTTTTT.

The chain combines TRBV6-5 with TRBJ1-2, with D perhaps TRBD1 (6 bases). V lost 5 bases to trimming and J lost 2 bases, with 12 bases between them. The germline V gene has CDR1 MNHEY and CDR2 SVGAGI. This CDR3 comprises 14 residues. DNA for the CDR3: TGTGCCAGCAGTCCGACGGGGGCGAACTATGGCTACACCTTC. It is translated as CASSPTGANYGYTF.